A single sample gave rise to the 32 T cell receptor beta chains below, sequenced in a study of blood T cell repertoires in COVID-19. Profiling relied on immunoSEQ multiplex PCR, and the TCRdb table lists in-frame clones only, not all of them. This sample has about 75,000 clones; approximately 80% occur once, and the top ten carry about 20%. The specimen was peripheral blood. The receptor source for this set is a woman aged 45-65 years with acute or convalescent COVID-19.

The chain employs TRBV4-2 and TRBJ1-6; 7 nucleotides line up with TRBD1. V shed 1 base and J 1 base; nucleotides not matched to a gene: 4. Germline V lookup: CDR1 LGHNA, CDR2 YNFKEQ. CDR3 length equals 17 residues. CDR3 amino acids: CASSQANRGSYNSPLHF. DNA for the CDR3: TGTGCCAGCAGCCAAGCCAACAGGGGTTCCTATAATTCACCCCTCCACTTT.

The chain carries TRBV7-9 and TRBJ2-7; D is perhaps TRBD1 (5 bases). The CDR3 has 14 amino acids. Trimming left V 2 bases short and J 3 bases short, with 11 bases between. The germline CDR1 and CDR2 sequences are SEHNR and FQNEAQ (reference sequence). The CDR3 sequence is CASSLSQAGYEQYF. The CDR3, as DNA: TGTGCCAGCAGCTTATCACAGGCAGGCTACGAGCAGTACTTC.

The chain has TRBV7-9 and TRBJ2-5; TRBD1 agrees at 7 bases. The CDR3 consists of 13 residues. J gave up 5 bases and V 4 bases, and 4 bases lay outside the gene matches. CDR1 SEHNR and CDR2 FQNEAQ come from the germline V gene (reference sequence). CDR3 in DNA: TGTGCCAGCAGCTCCACAGGGGCCGAGACCCAGTACTTC. Translating gives CASSSTGAETQYF.

The genes are TRBV7-6 and TRBJ2-3; perhaps TRBD1 as D (6 bases). The ends were cut back, 6 bases at V and 2 bases at J, with 15 bases in the middle. This CDR3 comprises 15 residues. Germline CDR1 SGHVS, CDR2 FNYEAQ. CDR3 sequence: CASSKMTGITDTQYF. The DNA of the CDR3 is TGTGCCAGCAGTAAAATGACAGGAATCACAGATACGCAGTATTTT.

The J gene is TRBJ1-2, the V gene TRBV30, with 7 positions matching TRBD1. The CDR3 length is 13 residues. The germline gives CDR1 GTSNPN, CDR2 SVGIG (reference sequence). V dropped 5 bases and J dropped 6; count of bases not matched to a gene: 9. CDR3: CAWDRAQYNGYTF. The CDR3 DNA follows: TGTGCCTGGGACAGGGCGCAATATAATGGCTACACCTTC.

The chain couples TRBV19 to TRBJ2-1; TRBD1 agrees at 8 bases. V lost 11 bases to trimming and J lost 0 bases; unmatched junction nucleotides: 9. CDR1 and CDR2 (germline): LNHDA, SQIVND (reference sequence). The CDR3 sequence is 15 residues long. The CDR3: CAAGPQGASYNEQFF. Written as DNA, the CDR3 is TGTGCCGCAGGACCCCAGGGGGCCTCCTACAATGAGCAGTTCTTC.

The gene calls are TRBV5-5 and TRBJ1-1, with TRBD1 matching over 10 bases. Germline V gene data show CDR1 as SGHKS and CDR2 as YYEKEE (reference sequence). This CDR3 region has 18 residues. Germline trimming cut 0 bases from V and 3 bases from J; bases unmatched to any gene: 11. The CDR3 bases are TGTGCCAGCAGCTTGGCCGGGACAGGGGTAATGGGGGACACTGAAGCTTTCTTT. Translating gives CASSLAGTGVMGDTEAFF.

The chain employs TRBV2 and TRBJ2-3; no reliable D call. Germline lookup yields CDR1 SNHLY and CDR2 FYNNEI. The CDR3 spans 11 residues. V was pared by 4 bases and J by 4 bases, with 3 bases between. CDR3 sequence (DNA): TGTGCCAGCAGTGCCTCAGATACGCAGTATTTT. Translation gives CASSASDTQYF.

This clone came up once. This rearrangement joins TRBV5-1 to TRBJ2-7; D unclear. The V end was cut by 0 bases, the J end by 0 bases, with 13 bases between. Germline V gene lookup returns CDR1 SGHRS and CDR2 YFSETQ. This CDR3 is 16 amino acids long. In nucleotides, the CDR3 is TGCGCCAGCAGCTTGGGTTTCCAAGCCGTCTCCTACGAGCAGTACTTC. This gives the protein CASSLGFQAVSYEQYF.

This clone was observed a handful of times. V and J are TRBV28 and TRBJ1-2, with 7 bases matching TRBD1. The CDR3 has 13 amino acids. J was trimmed by 6 bases and V by 6 bases; bases with no gene match: 7. Germline V gene data show CDR1 as MDHEN and CDR2 as SYDVKM. The CDR3 region has the DNA TGTGCCAGCAGCGGAGACAGGGCCCATGGCTACACCTTC. This sequence encodes CASSGDRAHGYTF.

V and J are TRBV25-1 and TRBJ2-2, with a possible D match to TRBD1 (5 bases). The CDR3 consists of 14 residues. The V end was cut by 3 bases, the J end by 2 bases, with 7 bases between. Germline loops: CDR1 MGHDK, CDR2 SYGVNS. The CDR3 here is CASSDQGNTGELFF. The CDR3 region has the DNA TGTGCCAGCAGTGATCAGGGTAACACCGGGGAGCTGTTTTTT. The full variable domain, completed using reference TRBV25-1 and TRBJ2-2, is EADIYQTPRYLVIGTGKKITLECSQTMGHDKMYWYQQDPGMELHLIHYSYGVNSTEKGDLSSESTVSRIRTEHFPLTLESARPSHTSQYLCASSDQGNTGELFFGEGSRLTVL.

J is TRBJ2-7 and V is TRBV18; D uncertain. Trimming stripped 3 bases from V and 4 bases from J, with 13 bases between. CDR3 length: 14 residues. Germline values: CDR1 KGHSH, CDR2 LQKENI. In DNA form, the CDR3 reads TGTGCCAGCTCACCCTCCAAACCCCTATACGAGCAGTACTTC. Translation: CASSPSKPLYEQYF.

The chain couples TRBV9 to TRBJ2-1; 11 positions agree with TRBD2. Germline V gene lookup returns CDR1 SGDLS and CDR2 YYNGEE. The V and J ends lost 1 base and 10 bases, in that order; junction bases with no gene match: 4. The CDR3 length is 14 residues. This CDR3 reads CASSVSSGREEQFF. CDR3 in DNA: TGTGCCAGCAGCGTAAGTAGCGGGAGGGAAGAGCAGTTCTTC.

The rearrangement joins TRBV28 to TRBJ2-3; the D is unclear. Germline values: CDR1 MDHEN, CDR2 SYDVKM. This CDR3 comprises 13 residues. Trimming took 6 bases from V and 4 from J, leaving 11 bases between them. Written as DNA, the CDR3 is TGTGCCAGCAGAGCCCCGCCGGCAGATACGCAGTATTTT. It specifies CASRAPPADTQYF.

This chain connects TRBV6-5 to TRBJ2-7, with 8 bases identical to TRBD2. Germline lookup yields CDR1 MNHEY and CDR2 SVGAGI. V gave up 6 bases and J gave up 2 bases; unmatched junction bases: 9. The CDR3 totals 15 residues. CDR3 bases: TGTGCCAGCAGCTCCAGCGGGAGAGGTCCCTACGAGCAGTACTTC. This encodes CASSSSGRGPYEQYF.

This sequence joins TRBV28 and TRBJ1-2; 12 bases are shared with TRBD1. CDR1 and CDR2 (germline): MDHEN, SYDVKM. The CDR3 is made up of 14 amino acids. With 5 bases clipped from V and 8 bases from J, the junction kept 6 bases outside the gene matches. CDR3 region: CASSLGQGARGYTF. The CDR3 DNA follows: TGTGCCAGCAGTCTGGGACAGGGGGCGCGGGGCTACACCTTC.

This clone was seen more than once but under ten times. This chain links TRBV15 with TRBJ2-3; 8 nucleotides align to TRBD2. J was trimmed by 5 bases and V by 2 bases; bases with no gene match: 6. The CDR3 is made up of 15 amino acids. In germline, CDR1 is LNHNV, CDR2 YYDKDF (reference sequence). CDR3 region: CATSRSGSSRDTQYF. The CDR3 nucleotides are TGTGCCACCAGCAGAAGCGGGAGTAGTAGAGATACGCAGTATTTT.

This clone has just a few counts. This rearrangement joins TRBV5-1 to TRBJ2-2; perhaps TRBD2 as D (5 bases). Trimming cost V 7 bases and J 6 bases, with 16 bases left between them. The CDR3 length is 14 residues. Germline V gene data show CDR1 as SGHRS and CDR2 as YFSETQ. The CDR3: CASRGAVLAGELFF. CDR3 coding DNA: TGCGCCAGCCGAGGAGCGGTCCTAGCCGGGGAGCTGTTTTTT. Combining the CDR3 with reference TRBV5-1 and TRBJ2-2 gives the whole variable domain KAGVTQTPRYLIKTRGQQVTLSCSPISGHRSVSWYQQTPGQGLQFLFEYFSETQRNKGNFPGRFSGRQFSNSRSEMNVSTLELGDSALYLCASRGAVLAGELFFGEGSRLTVL.

This clone was recorded only once. The chain combines TRBV27 with TRBJ2-7; a possible D gene is TRBD1 (6 bases). Germline CDR1 MNHEY, CDR2 SMNVEV (reference sequence). Trimming pared 3 bases from V and 7 bases from J, leaving 22 bases between. The CDR3 has 16 residues. This CDR3 reads CASSFQGIGSTGEQYF. Here the CDR3 DNA reads TGTGCCAGCAGTTTTCAGGGGATTGGGTCAACTGGAGAGCAGTACTTC.

This chain uses TRBV14 with TRBJ2-1; possibly TRBD2 for D (5 bases). Germline lookup yields CDR1 SGHDN and CDR2 FVKESK. The CDR3 loop spans 16 amino acids. The V end lost 2 bases, the J end lost 10 bases, and 21 bases lay between the germline ends. For the CDR3, the DNA is TGTGCCAGCAGCCAACCCCACCCCGGGGAGTTAGGGGAGCAGTTCTTC. It encodes CASSQPHPGELGEQFF.

The chain combines TRBV6-5 with TRBJ2-7, with D uncertain. Trimming cost V 5 bases and J 1 base, with 9 bases left between them. The length of the CDR3 is 13 residues. The germline V gene has CDR1 MNHEY and CDR2 SVGAGI. DNA for the CDR3: TGTGCCAGCAGTCCTCCCGGTTCCTACGAGCAGTACTTC. Its protein product is CASSPPGSYEQYF.

The chain uses TRBV28 and TRBJ2-1; 12 bases line up with TRBD2. The CDR3 is 14 amino acids. J was trimmed by 7 bases and V by 6 bases; bases with no gene match: 4. Looked up from germline, CDR1 is MDHEN and CDR2 is SYDVKM. The CDR3 bases are TGTGCCAGCAGACTAGCGGGAGGTAATAATGAGCAGTTCTTC. This sequence encodes CASRLAGGNNEQFF.

The chain is built from TRBV6-2 or TRBV6-3 and TRBJ1-2; D uncertain. Germline-derived CDR1 and CDR2 are MNHEY and SVGEGT. The CDR3 consists of 14 residues. Trimming removed 5 bases at V and 1 base at J, with 11 bases between. CDR3 in DNA: TGTGCCAGCAGTATTTACGGGAATAACTATGGCTACACCTTC. Translated, it gives CASSIYGNNYGYTF.

The genes are TRBV2 and TRBJ2-1; the D gene is possibly TRBD2 (7 bases). V was shortened by 7 bases and J by 7 bases, with 23 bases between the two germline ends. This CDR3 contains 16 residues. Germline V gene sequence: CDR1 SNHLY, CDR2 FYNNEI. CDR3 sequence: CASMGGGFRSLNEQFF. The CDR3 DNA reads as TGTGCCAGCATGGGGGGGGGCTTTAGATCGTTGAATGAGCAGTTCTTC.

J is TRBJ1-5 and V is TRBV7-9, with TRBD1 matching 7 bases. CDR3 length: 14 amino acids. Germline lookup yields CDR1 SEHNR and CDR2 FQNEAQ (reference sequence). V lost 4 bases, J lost 2 bases, and 2 bases stayed unmatched. The CDR3 sequence is CASSSTGGNQPQHF. CDR3 DNA sequence: TGTGCCAGCAGCTCCACAGGGGGCAATCAGCCCCAGCATTTT.

The chain has TRBV6-5 and TRBJ2-7; the match to TRBD1 covers 9 bases. Trimming cost V 5 bases and J 6 bases; bases outside gene matches: 11. CDR3 size: 15 residues. Germline-derived CDR1 and CDR2 are MNHEY and SVGAGI. CDR3 coding DNA: TGTGCCAGCAGTCAGGCGGGACAGGGAATTTCCGAGCAGTACTTC. This encodes CASSQAGQGISEQYF.

The V gene is TRBV6-2 or TRBV6-3, the J gene TRBJ1-2; D not certain. V lost 2 bases to trimming and J lost 2 bases, with 6 bases between them. The CDR3 spans 13 residues. Germline CDR1 and CDR2: MNHEY and SVGEGT. The CDR3, as DNA: TGTGCCAGCAGTTACGGAGGGAACTATGGCTACACCTTC. Amino acids: CASSYGGNYGYTF.

V and J are TRBV4-2 and TRBJ2-3; a possible D gene is TRBD2 (7 bases). Germline V gives CDR1 LGHNA, CDR2 YNFKEQ. V was pared by 8 bases and J by 0 bases, with 9 bases between. This CDR3 is 13 amino acids long. CDR3 sequence reads: CASRGASTDTQYF. The CDR3, as DNA: TGTGCCAGCCGGGGGGCTAGCACAGATACGCAGTATTTT.

The chain combines TRBV4-3 with TRBJ2-5; 7 bases agree with TRBD2. The length of the CDR3 is 16 residues. The J segment lost 5 bases and the V segment lost 1 base, leaving 10 bases of the junction unmatched. The germline V gene encodes CDR1 LGHNA and CDR2 YSLEER. The CDR3 region has the DNA TGCGCCAGCAGCCAAGGCACAGGCGGGGGTTTCGAGACCCAGTACTTC. Its translation: CASSQGTGGGFETQYF.

V gene TRBV27 combines with J gene TRBJ2-7; D gene unclear. This CDR3 spans 16 amino acids. The V gene's germline CDR1 is MNHEY and CDR2 SMNVEV (reference sequence). Trimming removed 4 bases from V and 6 bases from J, with 22 bases in between. The CDR3 DNA is TGTGCCAGCAGTTCCCAAGGAGTGTTAGTTCCTCTCGAGCAGTACTTC. Translating it yields CASSSQGVLVPLEQYF.

V usage is TRBV9 and J usage is TRBJ1-3; D ambiguous. Per germline, CDR1 SGDLS and CDR2 YYNGEE. CDR3 length equals 15 residues. Trimming took 3 bases from V and 0 from J, leaving 10 bases between them. CDR3 in amino acids: CASSDQVFSGNTIYF. The CDR3 DNA sequence: TGTGCCAGCAGCGATCAGGTTTTCTCTGGAAACACCATATATTTT. Using reference TRBV9 and TRBJ1-3 for the parts outside the CDR3, the full variable domain is DSGVTQTPKHLITATGQRVTLRCSPRSGDLSVYWYQQSLDQGLQFLIQYYNGEERAKGNILERFSAQQFPDLHSELNLSSLELGDSALYFCASSDQVFSGNTIYFGEGSWLTVV.

This sequence joins TRBV28 and TRBJ2-6; D is ambiguous. This CDR3 is built from 16 residues. The germline V gene has CDR1 MDHEN and CDR2 SYDVKM. Between the trimmed V and J ends, which lost 1 base and 0 bases, there was a span of 7 bases. The CDR3 loop is CASSLFAGSGANVLTF. The DNA of the CDR3 is TGTGCCAGCAGTTTATTTGCCGGCTCTGGGGCCAACGTCCTGACTTTC.